In this sample, the clone carrying this T cell receptor (beta chain) turned up many times. The antigen remains unidentified. This sample was included in a study of early T cells in non-severe SARS-CoV-2 infection. Across the study: Sequencing input comprised bulk RNA from unsorted whole blood; chain pairing was not available.

The TCR library protocol attached unique molecular identifiers to the individual cDNA molecules. Each CDR3 protein gets one entry after TCRdb re-called the 5' RACE reads with MiXCR. The sample comprises roughly 30,000 distinct CDR3 sequences, about 4.6% of which are singletons, and around 10% rests with the top ten. Looked up from germline, CDR1 is SEHNR and CDR2 is FQNEAQ (reference sequence). V lost 5 bases and J 6 bases, leaving 17 bases between the germline ends. The CDR3 runs to 15 residues. Study results and caveats: VDJdb matching skewed toward anti-spike CD8 responses, missing private and CD4 specificities.

The genes are TRBV7-9 and TRBJ2-1, with TRBD1 as a possible D gene (5 bases). Sample: whole blood. The receptor comes from an adult who was a healthcare worker with PCR-confirmed SARS-CoV-2 infection or an uninfected control (not recorded which). CDR3 nucleotides: TGTGCCAGCAGCACAACGGGTAAAGGGGCCAATGAGCAGTTCTTC. Translating gives CASSTTGKGANEQFF.